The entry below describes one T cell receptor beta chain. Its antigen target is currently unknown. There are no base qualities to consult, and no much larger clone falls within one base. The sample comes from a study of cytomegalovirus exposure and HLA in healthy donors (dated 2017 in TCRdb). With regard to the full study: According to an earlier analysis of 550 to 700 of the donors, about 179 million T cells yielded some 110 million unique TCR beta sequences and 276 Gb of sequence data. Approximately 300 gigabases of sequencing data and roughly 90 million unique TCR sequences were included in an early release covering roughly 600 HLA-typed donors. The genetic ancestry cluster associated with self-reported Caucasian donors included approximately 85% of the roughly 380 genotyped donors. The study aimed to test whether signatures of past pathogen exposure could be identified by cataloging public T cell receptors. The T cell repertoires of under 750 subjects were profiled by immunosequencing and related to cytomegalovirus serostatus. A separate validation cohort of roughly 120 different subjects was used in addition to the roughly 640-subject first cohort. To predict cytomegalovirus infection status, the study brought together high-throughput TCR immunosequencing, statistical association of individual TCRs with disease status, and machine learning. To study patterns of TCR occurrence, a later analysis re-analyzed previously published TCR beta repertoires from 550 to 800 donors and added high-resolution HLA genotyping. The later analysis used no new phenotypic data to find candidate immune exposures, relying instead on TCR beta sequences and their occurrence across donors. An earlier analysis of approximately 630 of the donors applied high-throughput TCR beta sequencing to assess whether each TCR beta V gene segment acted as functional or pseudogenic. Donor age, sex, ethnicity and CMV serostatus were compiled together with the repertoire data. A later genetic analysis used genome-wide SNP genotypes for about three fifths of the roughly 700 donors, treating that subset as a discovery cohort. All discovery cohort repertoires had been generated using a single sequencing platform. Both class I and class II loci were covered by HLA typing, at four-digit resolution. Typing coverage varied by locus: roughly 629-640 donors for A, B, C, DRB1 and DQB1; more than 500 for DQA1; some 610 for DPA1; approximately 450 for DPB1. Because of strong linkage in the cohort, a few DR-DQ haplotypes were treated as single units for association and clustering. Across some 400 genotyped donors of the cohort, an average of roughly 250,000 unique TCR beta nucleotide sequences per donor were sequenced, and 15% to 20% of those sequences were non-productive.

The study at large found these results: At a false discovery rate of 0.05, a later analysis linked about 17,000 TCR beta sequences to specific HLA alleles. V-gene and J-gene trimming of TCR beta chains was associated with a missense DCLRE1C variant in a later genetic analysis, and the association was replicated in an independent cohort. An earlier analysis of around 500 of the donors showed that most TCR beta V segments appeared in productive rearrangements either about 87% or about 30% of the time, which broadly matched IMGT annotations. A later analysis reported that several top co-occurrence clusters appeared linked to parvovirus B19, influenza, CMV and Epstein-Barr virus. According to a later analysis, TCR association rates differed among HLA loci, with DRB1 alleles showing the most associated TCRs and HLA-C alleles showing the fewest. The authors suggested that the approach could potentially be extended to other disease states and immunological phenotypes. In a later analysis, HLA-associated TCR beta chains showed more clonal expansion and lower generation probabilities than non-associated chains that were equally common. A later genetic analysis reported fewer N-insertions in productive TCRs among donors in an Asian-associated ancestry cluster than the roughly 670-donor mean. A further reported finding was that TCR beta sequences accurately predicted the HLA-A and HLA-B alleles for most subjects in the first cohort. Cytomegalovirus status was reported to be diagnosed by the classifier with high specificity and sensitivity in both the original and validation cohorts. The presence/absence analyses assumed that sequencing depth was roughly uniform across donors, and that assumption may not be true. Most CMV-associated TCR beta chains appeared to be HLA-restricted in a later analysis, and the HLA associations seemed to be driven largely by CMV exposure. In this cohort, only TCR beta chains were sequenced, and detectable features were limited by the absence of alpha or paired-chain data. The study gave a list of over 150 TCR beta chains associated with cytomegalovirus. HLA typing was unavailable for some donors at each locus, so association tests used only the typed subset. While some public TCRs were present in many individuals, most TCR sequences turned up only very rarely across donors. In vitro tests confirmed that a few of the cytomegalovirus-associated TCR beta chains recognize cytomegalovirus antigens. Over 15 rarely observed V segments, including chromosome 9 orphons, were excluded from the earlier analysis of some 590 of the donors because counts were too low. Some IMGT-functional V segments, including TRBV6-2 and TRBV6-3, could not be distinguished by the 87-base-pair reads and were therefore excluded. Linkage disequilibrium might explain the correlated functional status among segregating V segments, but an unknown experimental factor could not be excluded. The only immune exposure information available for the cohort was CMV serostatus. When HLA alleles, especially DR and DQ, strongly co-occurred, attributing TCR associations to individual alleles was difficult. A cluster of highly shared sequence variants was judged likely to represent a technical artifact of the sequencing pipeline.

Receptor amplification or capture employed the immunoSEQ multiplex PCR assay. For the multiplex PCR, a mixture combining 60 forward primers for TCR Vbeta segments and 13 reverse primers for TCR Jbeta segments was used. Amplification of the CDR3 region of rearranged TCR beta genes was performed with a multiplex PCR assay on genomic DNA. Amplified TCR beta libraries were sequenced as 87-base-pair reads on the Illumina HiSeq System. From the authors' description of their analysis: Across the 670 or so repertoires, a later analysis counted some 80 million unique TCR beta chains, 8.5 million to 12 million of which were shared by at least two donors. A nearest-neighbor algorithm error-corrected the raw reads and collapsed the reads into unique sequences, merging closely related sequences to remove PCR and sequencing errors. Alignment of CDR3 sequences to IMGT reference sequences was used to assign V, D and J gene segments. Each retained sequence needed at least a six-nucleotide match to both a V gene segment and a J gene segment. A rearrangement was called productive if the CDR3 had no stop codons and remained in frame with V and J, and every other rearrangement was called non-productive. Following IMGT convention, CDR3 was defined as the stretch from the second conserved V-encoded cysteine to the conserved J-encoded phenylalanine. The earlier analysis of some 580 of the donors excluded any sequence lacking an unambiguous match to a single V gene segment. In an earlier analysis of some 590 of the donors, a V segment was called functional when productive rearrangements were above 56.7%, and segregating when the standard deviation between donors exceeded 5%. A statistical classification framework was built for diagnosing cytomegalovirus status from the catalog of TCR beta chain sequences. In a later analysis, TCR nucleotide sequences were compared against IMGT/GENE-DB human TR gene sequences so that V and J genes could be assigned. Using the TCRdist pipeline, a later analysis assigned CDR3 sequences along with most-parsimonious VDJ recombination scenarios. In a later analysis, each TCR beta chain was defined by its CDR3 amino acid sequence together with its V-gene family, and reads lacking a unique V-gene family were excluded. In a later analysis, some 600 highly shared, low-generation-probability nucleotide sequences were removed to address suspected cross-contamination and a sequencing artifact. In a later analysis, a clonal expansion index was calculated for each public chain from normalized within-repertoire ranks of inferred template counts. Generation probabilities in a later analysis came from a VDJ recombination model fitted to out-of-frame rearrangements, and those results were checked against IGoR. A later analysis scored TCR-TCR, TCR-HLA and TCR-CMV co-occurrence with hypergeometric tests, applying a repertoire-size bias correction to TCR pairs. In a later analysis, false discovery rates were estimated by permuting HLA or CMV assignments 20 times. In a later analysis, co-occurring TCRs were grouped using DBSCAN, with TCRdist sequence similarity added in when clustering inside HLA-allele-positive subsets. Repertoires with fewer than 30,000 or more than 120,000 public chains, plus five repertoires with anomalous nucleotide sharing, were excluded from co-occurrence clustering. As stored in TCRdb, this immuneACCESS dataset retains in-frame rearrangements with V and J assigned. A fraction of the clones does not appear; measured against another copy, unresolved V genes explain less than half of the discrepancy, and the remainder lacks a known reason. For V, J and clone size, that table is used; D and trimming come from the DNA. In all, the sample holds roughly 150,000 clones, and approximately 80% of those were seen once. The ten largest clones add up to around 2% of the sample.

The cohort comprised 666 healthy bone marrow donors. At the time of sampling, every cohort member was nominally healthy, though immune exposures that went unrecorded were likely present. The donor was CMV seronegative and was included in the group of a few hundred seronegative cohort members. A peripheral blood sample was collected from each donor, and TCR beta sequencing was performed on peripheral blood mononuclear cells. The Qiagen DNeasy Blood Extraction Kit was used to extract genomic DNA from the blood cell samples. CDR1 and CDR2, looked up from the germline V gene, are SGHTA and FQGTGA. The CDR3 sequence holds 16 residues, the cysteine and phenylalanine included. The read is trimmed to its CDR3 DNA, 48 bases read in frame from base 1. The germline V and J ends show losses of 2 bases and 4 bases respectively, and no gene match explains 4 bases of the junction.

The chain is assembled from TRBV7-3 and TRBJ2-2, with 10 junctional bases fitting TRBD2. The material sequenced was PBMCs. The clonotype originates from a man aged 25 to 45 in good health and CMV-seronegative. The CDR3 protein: CASSLASGSITGELFF. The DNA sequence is TGTGCCAGCAGCTTAGCTAGCGGGAGCATCACCGGGGAGCTGTTTTTT.